The 27 T cell receptor beta chains listed next were all sequenced from one sample in a study of response to subunit inactivated influenza vaccine. A single record per CDR3 protein comes from TCRdb applying MiXCR to the RT-PCR reads. This sample has around 570,000 distinct CDR3 sequences, with about 11% found just once. This same sample was also taken into another study, of T cells expressing NK-cell markers. That report notes: The TCR beta cDNA came from 5'RACE template switching with UMIs.

Sample: PBMCs from blood, taken on the day of vaccination. The source is a man aged 50 to 59 who received an inactivated influenza vaccine.

This clonotype was detected many times. V usage is TRBV6-1 and J usage is TRBJ1-4; no definite D call. Trimming took 1 base from V and 8 from J, leaving 11 bases between them. The CDR3 is made up of 14 amino acids. Per the germline V gene, CDR1 is MNHNS and CDR2 is SASEGT. CDR3 sequence: CASSEGASAEKLFF. CDR3 bases: TGTGCCAGCAGTGAAGGGGCCTCCGCGGAAAAACTGTTTTTT.

CDR3 sequence reads: CASTRAGDLYEQYF. CDR3 in DNA: TGTGCCAGCACCCGAGCGGGAGACCTCTACGAGCAGTACTTC. This chain connects TRBV28 to TRBJ2-7, with 8 positions matching TRBD2. CDR1 MDHEN and CDR2 SYDVKM come from the germline V gene. This CDR3 is built from 14 residues. V shed 7 bases and J 3 bases; nucleotides not matched to a gene: 8.

This clonotype was detected a few times. J is TRBJ2-3 and V is TRBV9, with a weak D call TRBD1 (5 bases). The CDR3 has 13 amino acids. V was cut by 0 bases and J by 7 bases, with 9 bases left in between. Germline V gives CDR1 SGDLS, CDR2 YYNGEE. The CDR3 DNA reads as TGTGCCAGCAGCGTAGCTAAGGGGCATACGCAGTATTTT. It specifies CASSVAKGHTQYF. The entire variable domain, with the rest obtained from reference TRBV9 and TRBJ2-3, is as follows: DSGVTQTPKHLITATGQRVTLRCSPRSGDLSVYWYQQSLDQGLQFLIQYYNGEERAKGNILERFSAQQFPDLHSELNLSSLELGDSALYFCASSVAKGHTQYFGPGTRLTVL.

This clonotype turned up a few times. The chain employs TRBV29-1 and TRBJ2-2, with 8 bases matching TRBD2. After removal of 6 bases from V and 2 bases from J, the junction contained 5 bases not matched to a gene. This CDR3 region has 14 residues. The germline gives CDR1 SQVTM, CDR2 ANQGSEA. The CDR3 sequence is CSVRLARNTGELFF. The CDR3 DNA reads as TGCAGCGTGAGACTAGCGAGAAACACCGGGGAGCTGTTTTTT.

This chain connects TRBV10-3 to TRBJ2-3; D is uncertain. The length of the CDR3 is 12 residues. Trimming pared 8 bases from V and 1 base from J, leaving 7 bases between. Germline lookup yields CDR1 ENHRY and CDR2 SYGVKD. The CDR3 here is CAIGIGTDTQYF. The CDR3 DNA follows: TGTGCCATCGGGATAGGCACAGATACGCAGTATTTT.

This chain uses TRBV12-3 or TRBV12-4 with TRBJ2-3; 11 positions agree with TRBD2. This CDR3 spans 16 amino acids. V was clipped by 5 bases and J by 3 bases; unmatched bases: 7. Here the CDR3 DNA reads TGTGCCAGCAGTACACCCTCTAGCGGGAGGACAGATACGCAGTATTTT. This encodes CASSTPSSGRTDTQYF.

This clonotype was counted a few times. The chain couples TRBV5-5 to TRBJ2-1, with D maybe TRBD2 (7 bases). V was pared by 4 bases and J by 6 bases, with 17 bases between. Germline CDR1 is SGHKS and CDR2 is YYEKEE (reference sequence). This CDR3 spans 15 amino acids. DNA of the CDR3: TGTGCCAGCAGCGGTCTTGCGGGGGCGGTCAATGAGCAGTTCTTC. It codes for CASSGLAGAVNEQFF.

This clonotype was counted a few times. This chain connects TRBV12-3 or TRBV12-4 to TRBJ2-5; 7 bases line up with TRBD2. V trimming: 3 bases; J trimming: 3 bases; junction bases outside the gene matches: 10. There are 16 residues in the CDR3. In nucleotides, the CDR3 is TGTGCCAGCAGTTTCGCAACGACTAGCCGGGAAGAGACCCAGTACTTC. This gives the protein CASSFATTSREETQYF.

This clonotype was seen a handful of times. This chain connects TRBV15 to TRBJ2-7; TRBD1 matches at 7 bases. Germline lookup yields CDR1 LNHNV and CDR2 YYDKDF (reference sequence). V lost 2 bases and J lost 5; bases outside the gene matches: 6. This CDR3 region has 14 residues. The CDR3 nucleotides read TGTGCCACCAGCAGATTGAGAACAGGGGACGAGCAGTACTTC. It yields the protein CATSRLRTGDEQYF.

In its sample, this clonotype was seen a few times. The gene calls are TRBV7-9 and TRBJ2-3; no clear D gene. The CDR3 contains 17 residues. V lost 2 bases, J lost 0 bases, and 15 bases lay in between. Germline V gene lookup returns CDR1 SEHNR and CDR2 FQNEAQ (reference sequence). As DNA, the CDR3 is TGTGCCAGCAGCTTAATGCGGAGCGCCACTAGCACAGATACGCAGTATTTT. Translating gives CASSLMRSATSTDTQYF. The entire variable domain, with the rest obtained from reference TRBV7-9 and TRBJ2-3, is as follows: DTGVSQNPRHKITKRGQNVTFRCDPISEHNRLYWYRQTLGQGPEFLTYFQNEAQLEKSRLLSDRFSAERPKGSFSTLEIQRTEQGDSAMYLCASSLMRSATSTDTQYFGPGTRLTVL.

The chain uses TRBV30 and TRBJ2-3; D is unresolved. The V end lost 3 bases, the J end lost 6 bases, and 10 bases lay between the germline ends. The CDR3 has 12 residues. Looked up from germline, CDR1 is GTSNPN and CDR2 is SVGIG (reference sequence). DNA for the CDR3: TGTGCCTGGAGGTCCCGTATGGATACGCAGTATTTT. Amino acid sequence: CAWRSRMDTQYF.

The genes are TRBV11-2 and TRBJ2-6; 11 bases map to TRBD1. Germline V lookup: CDR1 SGHAT, CDR2 FQNNGV. The V and J ends lost 5 bases and 2 bases, in that order; junction bases with no gene match: 14. This CDR3 comprises 20 residues. DNA for the CDR3: TGTGCCAGCAGCCCGCGACCTGGGACAGGGGGACCCGCTGGGGCCAACGTCCTGACTTTC. Protein sequence: CASSPRPGTGGPAGANVLTF.

The gene calls are TRBV5-6 and TRBJ2-7, with 10 bases matching TRBD2. Germline CDR1 and CDR2: SGHDT and YYEEEE. V shed 4 bases, J shed 2 bases, and the junction held 15 bases outside the gene matches. This CDR3 has 18 residues. CDR3: CASSGVSQPGLAPYEQYF. The CDR3 DNA sequence: TGTGCCAGCAGCGGGGTCTCCCAACCGGGACTAGCGCCCTACGAGCAGTACTTC.

J is TRBJ2-7 and V is TRBV4-1, with 9 positions matching TRBD2. Trimming removed 1 base from V and 0 bases from J; junction bases left unmatched: 7. The V gene's germline CDR1 is MGHRA and CDR2 YSYEKL. This CDR3 is built from 17 residues. The CDR3, as DNA: TGCGCCAGCAGCCAAGGACTTATAGCGGGGGCCTCCTACGAGCAGTACTTC. Encoded protein: CASSQGLIAGASYEQYF.

The CDR3 loop reads CAIKGQDAYNEQFF. The CDR3, as DNA: TGTGCCATCAAGGGACAGGACGCCTACAATGAGCAGTTCTTC. This chain uses TRBV10-3 with TRBJ2-1; TRBD1 matches 8 bases. The CDR3 length is 14 residues. The germline CDR1 and CDR2 sequences are ENHRY and SYGVKD. The J segment lost 2 bases and the V segment lost 7 bases, leaving 4 bases of the junction unmatched.

This clonotype was counted many times. V gene TRBV7-2 combines with J gene TRBJ2-3; D unresolved. The CDR3 is 15 residues long. Germline-derived CDR1 and CDR2 are SGHTA and FQGNSA. V lost 4 bases to trimming and J lost 2 bases, with 13 bases between them. CDR3 nucleotides: TGTGCCAGCAGCTCCGACGGCCGATCCACAGATACGCAGTATTTT. This translates into CASSSDGRSTDTQYF.

This clonotype appeared a few times. The rearrangement links TRBV20-1 to TRBJ2-5; the D gene is possibly TRBD2 (5 bases). The V end lost 3 bases, the J end lost 3 bases, and 14 bases lay between the germline ends. The CDR3 spans 14 residues. The germline gives CDR1 DFQATT, CDR2 SNEGSKA (reference sequence). The DNA of the CDR3 is TGCAGTGCTAGCCCGCCCTGGAGGAAAGAGACCCAGTACTTC. This encodes CSASPPWRKETQYF.

This clonotype was recorded a few times. This sequence joins TRBV12-3 or TRBV12-4 and TRBJ2-3, with 10 bases that match TRBD2. CDR3 length: 14 residues. V lost 5 bases and J lost 4; bases outside the gene matches: 3. CDR3 coding DNA: TGTGCCAGCAGTCCGGGACTAGCGCCAGATACGCAGTATTTT. Translation gives CASSPGLAPDTQYF.

This clonotype was counted ten times or more. The chain has TRBV20-1 and TRBJ2-3; 8 nucleotides match TRBD2. This CDR3 is built from 15 residues. Germline lookup yields CDR1 DFQATT and CDR2 SNEGSKA (reference sequence). Losses at the gene ends were 6 bases for V and 6 bases for J; bases not matched to a gene: 14. This CDR3 is CSAPGLAGRTDTQYF. CDR3 coding DNA: TGCAGTGCGCCAGGACTAGCAGGAAGGACGGATACGCAGTATTTT.

The CDR3 DNA sequence: TGCAGTGCTAGAGCTCCGACTAGCGGGAGGGCCTACGAGCAGTACTTC. This sequence encodes CSARAPTSGRAYEQYF. The chain links TRBV20-1 to TRBJ2-7; TRBD2 matches 14 bases. The V and J ends lost 1 base and 2 bases, in that order; junction bases with no gene match: 4. The CDR3 covers 16 residues. Per germline, CDR1 DFQATT and CDR2 SNEGSKA (reference sequence).

This clonotype was observed a few times. This sequence joins TRBV7-2 and TRBJ2-1; D is ambiguous. Trimming took 1 base from V and 5 from J, leaving 15 bases between them. The CDR3 runs 16 residues. Germline values: CDR1 SGHTA, CDR2 FQGNSA. DNA of the CDR3: TGTGCCAGCAGCTTAGTCGGCACTACCTTGAACAATGAGCAGTTCTTC. This codes for CASSLVGTTLNNEQFF.

The chain links TRBV5-1 to TRBJ1-5; TRBD1 aligns across 10 bases. CDR1 and CDR2 from the germline V gene are SGHRS and YFSETQ. V was clipped by 4 bases and J by 3 bases; unmatched bases: 4. The CDR3 is made up of 15 amino acids. The CDR3 protein is CASSMTGGFNQPQHF. The CDR3 DNA is TGCGCCAGCAGCATGACAGGGGGCTTCAATCAGCCCCAGCATTTT.

This clonotype has just a few counts. CDR3 in DNA: TGTGCCAGCAGCCCTATCGGGACTAGCGGGTACAATGAGCAGTTCTTC. It specifies CASSPIGTSGYNEQFF. The V gene is TRBV28, the J gene TRBJ2-1; 12 nucleotides align to TRBD2. CDR1 is MDHEN, CDR2 SYDVKM, per germline. CDR3 length equals 16 residues. V trimming: 6 bases; J trimming: 4 bases; junction bases outside the gene matches: 7. Based on the CDR3 plus reference TRBV28 and TRBJ2-1, the full variable domain is DVKVTQSSRYLVKRTGEKVFLECVQDMDHENMFWYRQDPGLGLRLIYFSYDVKMKEKGDIPEGYSVSREKKERFSLILESASTNQTSMYLCASSPIGTSGYNEQFFGPGTRLTVL.

In its sample, this clonotype was seen a few times. The CDR3 here is CASSVWRGGLTDTQYF. The CDR3 nucleotides read TGTGCCAGCAGCGTATGGCGGGGGGGCCTAACAGATACGCAGTATTTT. The chain joins TRBV9 to TRBJ2-3, with 9 bases fitting TRBD2. The germline gives CDR1 SGDLS, CDR2 YYNGEE. The CDR3 consists of 16 residues. With 1 base clipped from V and 3 bases from J, the junction kept 6 bases outside the gene matches.

In its sample, this clonotype was seen a few times. The genes are TRBV4-3 and TRBJ2-1, with a tentative D call TRBD1 (5 bases). There are 15 residues in the CDR3. CDR1 and CDR2 from the germline V gene are LGHNA and YSLEER. V gave up 0 bases and J gave up 4 bases, with 10 bases separating them. The CDR3 here is CASSQEAGHYNEQFF. Here the CDR3 DNA reads TGCGCCAGCAGCCAAGAAGCCGGACATTACAATGAGCAGTTCTTC.

The genes are TRBV4-3 and TRBJ2-1, with D hard to call. Germline-derived CDR1 and CDR2 are LGHNA and YSLEER. The CDR3 loop spans 19 amino acids. The V and J ends lost 0 bases and 5 bases respectively, with 23 bases between them. CDR3 nucleotides: TGCGCCAGCAGCCAAGATTTCATTAACATTCTCGACCCCAACAATGAGCAGTTCTTC. Its protein is CASSQDFINILDPNNEQFF.

This chain uses TRBV6-2 or TRBV6-3 with TRBJ2-3; D perhaps matches TRBD2 (6 bases). V lost 0 bases and J 1 base, leaving 8 bases between the germline ends. This CDR3 region has 15 residues. Germline V CDR1 and CDR2: MNHEY, SVGEGT. Written as DNA, the CDR3 is TGTGCCAGCAGTTACTCCGGCGGGGGCACAGATACGCAGTATTTT. It is translated as CASSYSGGGTDTQYF.